A selection of T cell receptor beta chains follows, all from one sample in a study of blood T cell repertoires in COVID-19. The assay was immunoSEQ multiplex PCR, and TCRdb's table has in-frame clones only and misses some. The table lists 75,000 to 100,000 clones, approximately 77% of them singletons. Sequencing input: peripheral blood. The receptors shown here come from a woman older than 75 with acute or convalescent COVID-19. Each CDR3 is given with its conserved first and last residue. The D gene is left open where the match is weak. Clone size is stated in some rows and not others, as once, few, many or a class when expanded.

.	TRBV19	TRBJ1-2	.	TGTGCCAGTAAAAGGGGCAGGGATAACTATGGCTACACCTTC	CASKRGRDNYGYTF
.	TRBV11-2	TRBJ1-5	once	TGTGCCAGCAGCTTAGAGGCTTCGAATCAGCCCCAGCATTTT	CASSLEASNQPQHF
.	TRBV6-5	TRBJ1-1	.	TGTGCCAGCAGTTACAACGAGGAATTGACCACTGAAGCTTTCTTT	CASSYNEELTTEAFF
.	TRBV5-1	TRBJ2-1	.	TGCGCCAGCAGCTTGGAGGGCGGGCGTTACAATGAGCAGTTCTTC	CASSLEGGRYNEQFF
.	TRBV7-2	TRBJ2-3	.	TGTGCCAGCAGCTTTGAAGCGACTGCAGATACGCAGTATTTT	CASSFEATADTQYF
.	TRBV4-1	TRBJ2-3	.	TGCGCCAGCAGCCAAGAAGCAGGGTTCAGAACAGATACGCAGTATTTT	CASSQEAGFRTDTQYF
.	TRBV4-1	TRBJ1-3	once	TGCGCCAGCAGCCAAGATCCGAGGAACACCATATATTTT	CASSQDPRNTIYF
TRBD2	TRBV12-3/TRBV12-4	TRBJ2-3	.	TGTGCCAGCAGCCAGCGGGGGGCGCAGTATTTT	CASSQRGAQYF
.	TRBV9	TRBJ2-2	.	TGTGCCAGCAGCGTAGGGACTCCGAACACCGGGGAGCTGTTTTTT	CASSVGTPNTGELFF
.	TRBV28	TRBJ2-5	.	TGTGCCAGCAGTTCCTCAGGTCTACCCATTGAGACCCAGTACTTC	CASSSSGLPIETQYF
.	TRBV28	TRBJ2-3	.	TGTGCCAGCAGTTTTCCCGGGACACATACGCAGTATTTT	CASSFPGTHTQYF
.	TRBV5-1	TRBJ1-4	.	TGCGCCAGCAGAAAGGGAGACGGCCATGAAAAACTGTTTTTT	CASRKGDGHEKLFF
.	TRBV24-1	TRBJ2-1	.	TGTGCCACCAGTGCCGCAGATACCTACAATGAGCAGTTCTTC	CATSAADTYNEQFF
.	TRBV10-3	TRBJ1-2	.	TGTGCCATCAGTGAGGCACAGCTTAACTATGGCTACACCTTC	CAISEAQLNYGYTF
TRBD1	TRBV30	TRBJ2-2	few	TGCTCCGGAGATGCCAGGGGGCTAAACACCGGGGAGCTGTTTTTT	CSGDARGLNTGELFF
.	TRBV7-8	TRBJ2-1	.	TGTGCCAGCAGCTCCCGGGACTCCTACAATGAGCAGTTCTTC	CASSSRDSYNEQFF
.	TRBV5-8	TRBJ2-6	.	TGTGCCAGCAGCCGACAAATCTCTGGGGCCAACGTCCTGACTTTC	CASSRQISGANVLTF
.	TRBV4-3	TRBJ2-3	many	TGCGCCAGCAGCCAAGAGAGTCGGGAGATAGATACGCAGTATTTT	CASSQESREIDTQYF
.	TRBV6-4	TRBJ2-7	.	TGTGCCAGCACTACTAGCTGGCACTCCTACGAGCAGTACTTC	CASTTSWHSYEQYF
TRBD1	TRBV13	TRBJ1-1	.	TGTGCCAGCGGCCGGGGACAGCGCTACACTGAAGCTTTCTTT	CASGRGQRYTEAFF
TRBD1	TRBV9	TRBJ1-2	.	TGTGCCAGCAGCGTAGAGGCAGGGGGCTCCTATGGCTACACCTTC	CASSVEAGGSYGYTF
TRBD2	TRBV5-6	TRBJ2-2	.	TGTGCCAGCAGGGGACTAGCGGGACTGAACACCGGGGAGCTGTTTTTT	CASRGLAGLNTGELFF
TRBD2	TRBV28	TRBJ2-7	.	TGTGCCAGCAGTCTCCAGTATCGACTAGCGGTATCCTACGAGCAGTACTTC	CASSLQYRLAVSYEQYF
.	TRBV6-5	TRBJ2-7	few	TGTGCCAGCAGTTACTCGAATCCAGGCTCCTACGAGCAGTACTTC	CASSYSNPGSYEQYF
TRBD1	TRBV6-6	TRBJ1-2	.	TGTGCCAGCAGGGCGGGACAGGGCAACTATGGCTACACCTTC	CASRAGQGNYGYTF
.	TRBV28	TRBJ2-1	.	TGTGCCAGCCGACCGCCGGCGGGGCTCTACAATGAGCAGTTCTTC	CASRPPAGLYNEQFF
.	TRBV5-4	TRBJ2-1	.	TGTGCCAGCAGCCCGGGACTTAGCTCCTACAATGAGCAGTTCTTC	CASSPGLSSYNEQFF
.	TRBV19	TRBJ2-7	.	TGTGCCAGTAGTATACGCGACAGTCCCTACGAGCAGTACTTC	CASSIRDSPYEQYF
.	TRBV7-2	TRBJ2-1	.	TGTGCCAGCAGCTTAACAGGGGGGGTGTACAATGAGCAGTTCTTC	CASSLTGGVYNEQFF
.	TRBV28	TRBJ2-3	.	TGTGCCAGCAGTTTATTTGAAGCGGCCAGCACAGATACGCAGTATTTT	CASSLFEAASTDTQYF
TRBD2	TRBV7-3	TRBJ2-1	few	TGTGCCAGCAGCCTGACTAGCGGGAGCGACAATGAGCAGTTCTTC	CASSLTSGSDNEQFF
.	TRBV6-5	TRBJ1-2	.	TGTGCCAGCAGCCAGGGGATGGGTGCAGCCTACACCTTC	CASSQGMGAAYTF
.	TRBV5-4	TRBJ1-2	.	TGTGCCAGCAGCTTTATAGGAGCCAGGGGCCACTATGGCTACACCTTC	CASSFIGARGHYGYTF
TRBD2	TRBV4-3	TRBJ2-7	.	TGCGCCAGCAGCCAAGATGGGCCTGGGGGGGGATTATCCTACGAGCAGTACTTC	CASSQDGPGGGLSYEQYF
.	TRBV9	TRBJ1-1	.	TGTGCCAGCAGCTCCCGACTAGGGTTTGAAGCTTTCTTT	CASSSRLGFEAFF
TRBD1	TRBV7-2	TRBJ1-4	.	TGTGCCAGCAGCTCGGGTGACAGGGGGCCCCTTTATGAAAAACTGTTTTTT	CASSSGDRGPLYEKLFF
TRBD2	TRBV6-2/TRBV6-3	TRBJ2-2	medium-sized	TGTGCCAGCAGTCCACGGCCGGGACTAGCGGTACCGAACACCGGGGAGCTGTTTTTT	CASSPRPGLAVPNTGELFF
.	TRBV12-3/TRBV12-4	TRBJ2-7	.	TGTGCCAGCAGTTTTAAGCCGGCCTACGAGCAGTACTTC	CASSFKPAYEQYF
.	TRBV7-3	TRBJ2-1	.	TGTGCCAGCAGCTTAGGATTAAGCGGCTATGAGCAGTTCTTC	CASSLGLSGYEQFF
TRBD1	TRBV3-1/TRBV3-2	TRBJ1-5	.	TGTGCCAGCAGCCAAGGGACAGGGCTTCAGCCCCAGCATTTT	CASSQGTGLQPQHF
.	TRBV2	TRBJ2-2	many	TGTGCCAGCAAGGGGGATTACACCGGGGAGCTGTTTTTT	CASKGDYTGELFF
.	TRBV3-1/TRBV3-2	TRBJ2-5	.	TGTGCCAGCAGCCAACCGTACCAAGAGACCCAGTACTTC	CASSQPYQETQYF
.	TRBV6-5	TRBJ2-1	.	TGTGCCAGCAGTTTTCGCGGCAGCTCCTACAATGAGCAGTTCTTC	CASSFRGSSYNEQFF
TRBD2	TRBV19	TRBJ2-7	many	TGTGCCAGTAGTATCTGGGCTAGCGGAACCTACGAGCAGTACTTC	CASSIWASGTYEQYF
.	TRBV6-4	TRBJ1-2	.	TGTGCCAACCAATCCCCTTCCATCTACCCCTATGGCTACACCTTC	CANQSPSIYPYGYTF
TRBD1	TRBV28	TRBJ1-2	.	TGTGCCAGCAGTCTCGGGACAGGCTATGGCTACACCTTC	CASSLGTGYGYTF
.	TRBV6-1	TRBJ1-6	few	TGTGCCAGCAGTGAATGGAACAGTTATAATTCACCCCTCCACTTT	CASSEWNSYNSPLHF
.	TRBV5-4	TRBJ1-2	.	TGTGCCAGCAGCACCCCGACAGGAGCTCTTGCGGGCTACACCTTC	CASSTPTGALAGYTF
TRBD1	TRBV2	TRBJ1-1	.	TGTGCCAGCAGCACGGACAGGGGTGTCACTGAAGCTTTCTTT	CASSTDRGVTEAFF
.	TRBV30	TRBJ1-4	few	TGTGCCTGGAGTGGCCGGGACATGGGTGAAAAACTGTTTTTT	CAWSGRDMGEKLFF
TRBD1	TRBV2	TRBJ1-6	few	TGTGCCAGCAGCTGGGACAGGGGGGATTCACCCCTCCACTTT	CASSWDRGDSPLHF
.	TRBV19	TRBJ1-5	few	TGTGCCAGTAGTATCCGGGGAAGTCATAGCAATCAGCCCCAGCATTTT	CASSIRGSHSNQPQHF
.	TRBV28	TRBJ1-1	once	TGTGCCAGCAGTTTAAGCCCCAGGGGCCCTGAAGCTTTCTTT	CASSLSPRGPEAFF
.	TRBV9	TRBJ2-7	.	TGTGCCAGCAGCGTAGAGGACGGGGTGAGGGTCAGGAACGAGCAGTACTTC	CASSVEDGVRVRNEQYF
.	TRBV19	TRBJ1-2	.	TGTGCCAGTAGACCCCAAGCGTTCGGGGAGCTCTATGGCTACACCTTC	CASRPQAFGELYGYTF
TRBD2	TRBV2	TRBJ2-5	.	TGTGCCAGCAGTGTGGGACTAGCGGGAGGAGATAGAGAGACCCAGTACTTC	CASSVGLAGGDRETQYF
.	TRBV5-1	TRBJ1-1	.	TGCGCCAGCAGCTTGGCCTCGACAGGATTTTCAACTGAAGCTTTCTTT	CASSLASTGFSTEAFF